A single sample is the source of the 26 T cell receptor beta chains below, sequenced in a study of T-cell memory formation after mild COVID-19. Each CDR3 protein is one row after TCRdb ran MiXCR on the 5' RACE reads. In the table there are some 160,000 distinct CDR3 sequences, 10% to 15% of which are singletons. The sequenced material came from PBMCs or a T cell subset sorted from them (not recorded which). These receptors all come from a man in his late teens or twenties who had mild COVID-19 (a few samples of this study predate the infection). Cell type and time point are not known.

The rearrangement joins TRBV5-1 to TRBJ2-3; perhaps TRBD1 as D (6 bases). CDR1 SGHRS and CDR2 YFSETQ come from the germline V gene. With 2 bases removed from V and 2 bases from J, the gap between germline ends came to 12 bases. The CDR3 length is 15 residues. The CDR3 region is CASSLSGQSTDTQYF. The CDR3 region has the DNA TGCGCCAGCAGCTTAAGCGGACAGTCCACAGATACGCAGTATTTT.

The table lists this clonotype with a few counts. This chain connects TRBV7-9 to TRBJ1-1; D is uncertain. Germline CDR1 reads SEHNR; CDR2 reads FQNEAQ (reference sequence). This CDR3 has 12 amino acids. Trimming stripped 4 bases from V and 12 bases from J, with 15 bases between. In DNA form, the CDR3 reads TGTGCCAGCAGCTCAGACTCATATCAAACTTTCTTT. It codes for CASSSDSYQTFF.

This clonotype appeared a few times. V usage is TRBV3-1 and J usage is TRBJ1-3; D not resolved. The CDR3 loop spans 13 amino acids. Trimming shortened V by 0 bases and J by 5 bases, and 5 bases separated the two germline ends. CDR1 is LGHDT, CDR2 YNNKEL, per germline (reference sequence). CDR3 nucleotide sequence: TGTGCCAGCAGCCAAGATCTGAGAAACACCATATATTTT. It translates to CASSQDLRNTIYF. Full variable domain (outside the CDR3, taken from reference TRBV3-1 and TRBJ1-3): DTAVSQTPKYLVTQMGNDKSIKCEQNLGHDTMYWYKQDSKKFLKIMFSYNNKELIINETVPNRFSPKSPDKAHLNLHINSLELGDSAVYFCASSQDLRNTIYFGEGSWLTVV.

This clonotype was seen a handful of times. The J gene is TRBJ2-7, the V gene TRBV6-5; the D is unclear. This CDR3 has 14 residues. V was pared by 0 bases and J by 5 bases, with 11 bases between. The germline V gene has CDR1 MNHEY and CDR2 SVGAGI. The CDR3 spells CASSYSLDTNEQYF. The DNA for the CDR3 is TGTGCCAGCAGTTACTCTTTAGATACCAACGAGCAGTACTTC.

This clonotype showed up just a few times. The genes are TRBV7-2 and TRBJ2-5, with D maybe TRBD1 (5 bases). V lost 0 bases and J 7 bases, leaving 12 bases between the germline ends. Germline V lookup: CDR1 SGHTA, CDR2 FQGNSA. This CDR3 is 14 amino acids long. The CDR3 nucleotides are TGTGCCAGCAGCTTAGCCCCAGGGCCGGTGACCCAGTACTTC. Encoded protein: CASSLAPGPVTQYF.

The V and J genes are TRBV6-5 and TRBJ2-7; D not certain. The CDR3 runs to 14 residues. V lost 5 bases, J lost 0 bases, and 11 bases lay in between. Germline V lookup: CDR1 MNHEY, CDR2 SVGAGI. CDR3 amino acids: CASSGSPSSYEQYF. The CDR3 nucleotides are TGTGCCAGCAGTGGCAGCCCGTCCTCCTACGAGCAGTACTTC.

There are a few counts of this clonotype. In DNA form, the CDR3 reads TGTGCCAGCAGCTCCCGCGTTAGCTCTGGAAACACCATATATTTT. Translated, it gives CASSSRVSSGNTIYF. This sequence joins TRBV7-2 and TRBJ1-3; the D is unclear. CDR1 is SGHTA and CDR2 is FQGNSA in the germline V gene. CDR3 length: 15 residues. Trimming removed 4 bases at V and 0 bases at J, with 10 bases between.

DNA for the CDR3: TGTGCCAGCAGCTTGTGGGTGGGGCACACCGTGAATACGCAGTATTTT. Its translation is CASSLWVGHTVNTQYF. The chain recombines TRBV7-2 with TRBJ2-3, with a tentative D call TRBD1 (5 bases). Trimming shortened V by 3 bases and J by 7 bases, and 20 bases separated the two germline ends. Germline loops: CDR1 SGHTA, CDR2 FQGNSA. The CDR3 is 16 residues long.

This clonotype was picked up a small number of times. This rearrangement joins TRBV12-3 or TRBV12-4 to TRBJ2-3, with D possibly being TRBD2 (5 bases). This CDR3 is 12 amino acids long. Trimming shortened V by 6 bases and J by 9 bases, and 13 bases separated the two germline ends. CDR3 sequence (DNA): TGTGCCAGCAGCCCCGGGGTAGGAACGCAGTATTTT. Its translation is CASSPGVGTQYF.

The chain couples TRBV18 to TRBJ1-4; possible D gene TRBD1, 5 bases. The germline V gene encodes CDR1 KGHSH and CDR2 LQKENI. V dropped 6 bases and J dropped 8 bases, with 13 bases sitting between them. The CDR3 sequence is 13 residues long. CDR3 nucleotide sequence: TGTGCCAGCTCCCCGGGACGATTGGAAAAACTGTTTTTT. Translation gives CASSPGRLEKLFF.

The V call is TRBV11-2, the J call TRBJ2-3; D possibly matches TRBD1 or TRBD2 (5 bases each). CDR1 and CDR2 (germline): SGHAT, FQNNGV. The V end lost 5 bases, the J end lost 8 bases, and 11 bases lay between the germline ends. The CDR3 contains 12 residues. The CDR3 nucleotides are TGTGCCAGCAGCACCCGGGGACGTACGCAGTATTTT. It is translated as CASSTRGRTQYF.

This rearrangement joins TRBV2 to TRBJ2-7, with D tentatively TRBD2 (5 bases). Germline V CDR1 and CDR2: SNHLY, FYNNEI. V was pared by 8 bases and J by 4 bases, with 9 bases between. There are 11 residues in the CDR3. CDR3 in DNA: TGTGCCAGCGGGCTAGCTTACGAGCAGTACGTC. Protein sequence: CASGLAYEQYV.

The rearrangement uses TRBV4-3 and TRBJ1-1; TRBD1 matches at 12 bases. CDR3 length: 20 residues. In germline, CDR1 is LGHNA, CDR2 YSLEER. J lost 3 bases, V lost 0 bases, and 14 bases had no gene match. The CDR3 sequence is CASSQDRGQGARTMDTEAFF. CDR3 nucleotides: TGCGCCAGCAGCCAAGATAGGGGACAGGGGGCGCGGACGATGGACACTGAAGCTTTCTTT.

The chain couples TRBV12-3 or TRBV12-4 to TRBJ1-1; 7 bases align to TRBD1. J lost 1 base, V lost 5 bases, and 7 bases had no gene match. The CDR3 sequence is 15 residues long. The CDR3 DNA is TGTGCCAGCAGTCCCCGGGACAGACAGAACACTGAAGCTTTCTTT. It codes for CASSPRDRQNTEAFF.

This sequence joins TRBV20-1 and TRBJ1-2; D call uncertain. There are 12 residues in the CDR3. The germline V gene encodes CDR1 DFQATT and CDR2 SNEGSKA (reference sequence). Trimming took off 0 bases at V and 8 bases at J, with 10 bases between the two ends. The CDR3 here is CSARDGPEGYTF. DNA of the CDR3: TGCAGTGCTAGAGACGGCCCCGAGGGCTACACCTTC.

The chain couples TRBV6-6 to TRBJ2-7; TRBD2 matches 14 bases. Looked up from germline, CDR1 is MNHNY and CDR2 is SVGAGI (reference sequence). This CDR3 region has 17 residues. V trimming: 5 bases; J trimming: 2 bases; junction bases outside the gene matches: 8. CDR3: CASSALTSGGAPYEQYF. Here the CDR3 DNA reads TGTGCCAGCAGTGCCCTGACTAGCGGGGGGGCCCCCTACGAGCAGTACTTC.

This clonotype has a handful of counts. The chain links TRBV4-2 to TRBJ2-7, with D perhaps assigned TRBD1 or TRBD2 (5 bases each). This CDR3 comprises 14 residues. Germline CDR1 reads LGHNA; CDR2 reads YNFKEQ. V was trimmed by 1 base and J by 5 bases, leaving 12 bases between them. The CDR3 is CASSQAGRGDEQYF. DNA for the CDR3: TGTGCCAGCAGCCAAGCCGGAAGAGGGGACGAGCAGTACTTC.

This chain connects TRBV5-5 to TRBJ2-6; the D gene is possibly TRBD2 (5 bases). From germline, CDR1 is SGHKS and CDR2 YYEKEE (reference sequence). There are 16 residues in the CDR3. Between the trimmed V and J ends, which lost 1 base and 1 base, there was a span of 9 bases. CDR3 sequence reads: CASSLTRFSGANVLTF. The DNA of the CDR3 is TGTGCCAGCAGCTTGACTAGGTTTTCTGGGGCCAACGTCCTGACTTTC.

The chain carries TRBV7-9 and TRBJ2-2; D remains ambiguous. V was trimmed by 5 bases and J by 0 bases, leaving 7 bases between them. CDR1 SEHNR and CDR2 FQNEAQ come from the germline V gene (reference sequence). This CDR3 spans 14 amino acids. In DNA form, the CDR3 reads TGTGCCAGCAGCAGCAGGACGAACACCGGGGAGCTGTTTTTT. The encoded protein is CASSSRTNTGELFF.

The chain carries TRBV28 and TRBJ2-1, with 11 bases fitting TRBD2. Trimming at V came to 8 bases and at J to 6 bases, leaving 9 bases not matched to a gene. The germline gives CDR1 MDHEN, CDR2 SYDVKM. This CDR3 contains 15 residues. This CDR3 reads CASVTSGGGTNEQFF. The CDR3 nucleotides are TGTGCCAGCGTAACTAGCGGGGGAGGGACCAATGAGCAGTTCTTC.

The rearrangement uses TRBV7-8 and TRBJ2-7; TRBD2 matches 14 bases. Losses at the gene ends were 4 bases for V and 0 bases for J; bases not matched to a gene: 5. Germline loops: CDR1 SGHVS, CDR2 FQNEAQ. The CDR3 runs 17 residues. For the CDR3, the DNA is TGTGCCAGCAGCTGGACTAGCGGGGGGACTCGCTCCTACGAGCAGTACGTC. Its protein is CASSWTSGGTRSYEQYV.

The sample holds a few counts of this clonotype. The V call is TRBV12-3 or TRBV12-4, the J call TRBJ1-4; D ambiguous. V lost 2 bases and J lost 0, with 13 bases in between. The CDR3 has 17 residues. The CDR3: CASSLRSGSSTNEKLFF. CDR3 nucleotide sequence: TGTGCCAGCAGTTTAAGATCGGGGTCTTCAACTAATGAAAAACTGTTTTTT.

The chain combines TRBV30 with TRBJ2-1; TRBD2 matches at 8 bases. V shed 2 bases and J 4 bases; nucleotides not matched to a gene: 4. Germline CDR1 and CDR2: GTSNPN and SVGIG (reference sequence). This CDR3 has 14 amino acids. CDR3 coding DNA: TGTGCCTGGAGTCGCGGGGGGACGTACAATGAGCAGTTCTTC. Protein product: CAWSRGGTYNEQFF.

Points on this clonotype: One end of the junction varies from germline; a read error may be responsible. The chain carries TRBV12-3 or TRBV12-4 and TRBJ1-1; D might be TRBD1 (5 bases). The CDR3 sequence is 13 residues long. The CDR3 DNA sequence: TGTGCCAGCAGTACCAGGGAGGACACTGAAGATTTCTTT. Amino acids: CASSTREDTEDFF.

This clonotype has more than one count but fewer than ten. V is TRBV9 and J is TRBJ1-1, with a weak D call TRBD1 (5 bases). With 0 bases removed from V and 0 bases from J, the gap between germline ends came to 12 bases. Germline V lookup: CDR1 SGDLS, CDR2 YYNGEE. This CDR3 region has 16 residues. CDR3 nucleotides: TGTGCCAGCAGCGTAGCTCCGGGGCGGATGAACACTGAAGCTTTCTTT. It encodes CASSVAPGRMNTEAFF.

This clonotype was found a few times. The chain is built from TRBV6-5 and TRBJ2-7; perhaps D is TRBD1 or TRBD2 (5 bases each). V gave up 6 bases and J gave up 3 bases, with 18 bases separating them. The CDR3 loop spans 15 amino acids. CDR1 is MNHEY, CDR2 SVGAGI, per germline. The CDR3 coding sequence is TGTGCCAGCAGGAGGACATACTCTAGCCACTACGAGCAGTACTTC. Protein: CASRRTYSSHYEQYF.